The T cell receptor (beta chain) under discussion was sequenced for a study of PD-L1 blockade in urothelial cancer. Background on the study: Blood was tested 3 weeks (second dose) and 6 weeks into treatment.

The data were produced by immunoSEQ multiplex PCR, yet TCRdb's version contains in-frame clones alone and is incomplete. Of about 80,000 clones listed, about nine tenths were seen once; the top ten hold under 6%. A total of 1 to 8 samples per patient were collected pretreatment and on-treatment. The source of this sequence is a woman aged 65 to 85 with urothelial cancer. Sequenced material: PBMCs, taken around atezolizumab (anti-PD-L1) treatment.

In nucleotides, the CDR3 is TGTGCCAGCAGTCCCTACCGACTAGCGAGCACAGATACGCAGTATTTT. It yields the protein CASSPYRLASTDTQYF. The rearrangement joins TRBV2 to TRBJ2-3, with 8 bases fitting TRBD2. Germline CDR1 reads SNHLY; CDR2 reads FYNNEI. This CDR3 has 16 residues. V trimming: 5 bases; J trimming: 0 bases; junction bases outside the gene matches: 7.